Listed below are T cell receptor beta chains from one sample, sequenced in a study of cytomegalovirus exposure and HLA in healthy donors. The data were produced by immunoSEQ multiplex PCR, yet TCRdb's version contains in-frame clones alone and is incomplete. This sample contains roughly 150,000 clones. Sequencing used PBMCs. The receptor source for this set is a woman between 50 and 59 years old in good health and CMV-seronegative. Each CDR3 is given with its conserved first and last residue. A D gene is named only where the DNA matches it firmly.

j_call	v_call	d_call	cdr3_nt	cdr3_aa
TRBJ2-2	TRBV4-1	TRBD1	TGCGCCAGCAGCCAAGGGGACAGAGGAACCGGGGAGCTGTTTTTT	CASSQGDRGTGELFF
TRBJ1-4	TRBV9	NA	TGTGCCAGCAGCGTAGGTTTCGTATTAAGGACGTGGAGAAGCAGGGGCCGTGAAAAACTGTTTTTT	CASSVGFVLRTWRSRGREKLFF
TRBJ2-1	TRBV4-1	NA	TGCGCCAGCAGCCACCTCAGCTCCTACAATGAGCAGTTCTTC	CASSHLSSYNEQFF
TRBJ1-2	TRBV28	TRBD1	TGTGCCAGCAAACAGGGGGTTAGGGACTATGGCTACACCTTC	CASKQGVRDYGYTF
TRBJ1-2	TRBV5-1	NA	TGCGCCAGCAGCTTCGAGACAGATGGCTACACCTTC	CASSFETDGYTF
TRBJ2-7	TRBV5-1	NA	TGCGCCAGCAGCTTAGGTACTAACTTCTACGAGCAGTACTTC	CASSLGTNFYEQYF
TRBJ1-2	TRBV5-6	TRBD1	TGTGCCAGCAGCGGCTGGACAGGAAGCTATGGCTACTCCTTC	CASSGWTGSYGYSF
TRBJ2-5	TRBV19	TRBD2	TGTGCCAGTAGTACGTGGACTAGCGGGATCGCCTTGAGAGAGACCCAGTACTTC	CASSTWTSGIALRETQYF
TRBJ2-5	TRBV6-1	NA	TGTGCCAGCAGTGGCGACGGGGGGCTTGGAGAGACCCAGTACTTC	CASSGDGGLGETQYF
TRBJ2-6	TRBV5-4	TRBD1	TGTGCCAGCAGCTTGGGAGTGAGGGGACAGGGGGTAGCTGGGGCCAACGTCCTGACTTTC	CASSLGVRGQGVAGANVLTF
TRBJ2-7	TRBV9	NA	TGTGCCAGCAGCGCCTTCTCCATGGCAGGGTCCTACGAGCAGTACTTC	CASSAFSMAGSYEQYF
TRBJ1-4	TRBV6-5	TRBD1	TGTGCCAGCAGTTTCACAGGGGGGGATGAAAAACTGTTTTTT	CASSFTGGDEKLFF
TRBJ2-1	TRBV6-1	TRBD2	TGTGCCAGCAGTGCGGCGGGGGGGTCCTACAATGAGCAGTTCTTC	CASSAAGGSYNEQFF
TRBJ1-1	TRBV21-1	NA	TGTGCCAGCAGCAAAGGGGTCGGCAGGAAGAACACTGAAGCTTTCTTT	CASSKGVGRKNTEAFF
TRBJ2-3	TRBV19	TRBD2	TGTGCCAGTAGTACTAGCGGTCGGATGGGTGATACGCAGTATTTT	CASSTSGRMGDTQYF
TRBJ1-1	TRBV5-5	TRBD1	TGTGCCAGCAGCTTGGCGGACAGGGGAGCTTTCTTT	CASSLADRGAFF
TRBJ2-7	TRBV19	TRBD1	TGTGCCAGTGCTGACAGGGTTGTGGGTGAGCAGTACTTC	CASADRVVGEQYF
TRBJ1-2	TRBV4-3	NA	TGCGCCAGCAGCCAAGGGTTGGGGGGAAGCTATGGCTACACCTTC	CASSQGLGGSYGYTF
TRBJ1-2	TRBV7-3	TRBD1	TGTGCCAGCAGCGAAAACGGACAGGAAGGCTACACCTTC	CASSENGQEGYTF
TRBJ2-7	TRBV7-2	TRBD2	TGTGCCAGCAGCGCAGGGAGGGCCTCCTACGAGCAGTACTTC	CASSAGRASYEQYF
TRBJ1-2	TRBV5-4	NA	TGTGCCAGCAGCTTGGGAACAGCTAACTATGGCTACACCTTC	CASSLGTANYGYTF
TRBJ1-4	TRBV30	NA	TGTGCCTGGAGCATACAAGGAGGGGATAATGAAAAACTGTTTTTT	CAWSIQGGDNEKLFF
TRBJ2-3	TRBV4-1	TRBD2	TGCGCCAGCAGCCAAGGATCGCGGGAGACCACAGATACGCAGTATTTT	CASSQGSRETTDTQYF
TRBJ2-3	TRBV28	NA	TGTGCCAGCAGTCCTCGACAGAGCACAGATACGCAGTATTTT	CASSPRQSTDTQYF
TRBJ1-1	TRBV27	NA	TGTGCCAGTAAACCGGGACTGCAGAACACTGAAGCTTTCTTT	CASKPGLQNTEAFF
TRBJ1-1	TRBV28	NA	TGTGCCAGCGGAGACAGGCGGAACACTGAAGCTTTCTTT	CASGDRRNTEAFF
TRBJ1-5	TRBV4-1	NA	TGCGCCAGCAGCCCCAGAGAAGGGAGGGATCAGCCCCAGCATTTT	CASSPREGRDQPQHF
TRBJ2-5	TRBV10-2	TRBD1	TGCGCCAGCAGTGCGGCAGGGGGTTACCAAGAGACCCAGTACTTC	CASSAAGGYQETQYF
TRBJ1-5	TRBV4-1	NA	TGCGCCAGCAGCAACTACAGGGATAGCAATCAGCCCCAGCATTTT	CASSNYRDSNQPQHF
TRBJ2-3	TRBV7-3	NA	TGTGCCAGCAGCAGCCTCCCAAACAGGGCTGATACGCAGTATTTT	CASSSLPNRADTQYF
TRBJ2-5	TRBV7-7	TRBD1	TGTGCCAGCAGCTCAGCCGGGACAGGGGAGGGGGAGACCCAGTACTTC	CASSSAGTGEGETQYF
TRBJ2-3	TRBV10-3	NA	TGTGCCATCAGGCTCGGACAGTCCACAGATACGCAGTATTTT	CAIRLGQSTDTQYF
TRBJ2-2	TRBV11-3	NA	TGTGCCAGCAGCCCTCTCGACTGGTCCGGGGAGCTGTTTTTT	CASSPLDWSGELFF
TRBJ2-1	TRBV29-1	TRBD2	TGCAGCGTGGAGGGGGCTAGCGGGAGGATTTACAATGAGCAGTTCTTC	CSVEGASGRIYNEQFF
TRBJ2-1	TRBV12-5	NA	TGTGCTAGTGGTCCAGGGCTGGGTGAGCAGTTCTTC	CASGPGLGEQFF
TRBJ1-5	TRBV28	NA	TGTGCCAGCAGTTGGGGTCGGGAACAGCCCCAGCATTTT	CASSWGREQPQHF
TRBJ2-3	TRBV30	NA	TGTGCCTGGAGTGTCGGCGGGGCAACAGATACGCAGTATTTT	CAWSVGGATDTQYF
TRBJ2-6	TRBV30	NA	TGTGCCTTAAACCCCGGTGGGGCCAACGTCCTGACTTTC	CALNPGGANVLTF
TRBJ1-1	TRBV5-1	TRBD1	TGCGCCAGCAGCGAACTACAGGGGGTGAACACTGAAGCTTTCTTT	CASSELQGVNTEAFF
TRBJ1-2	TRBV6-4	NA	TGTGCCAGCCGGGTAGATCCCACCTATGGCTACACCTTC	CASRVDPTYGYTF
TRBJ2-7	TRBV18	NA	TGTGCCAGCTCACCACTCACAGACGAGCAGTACTTC	CASSPLTDEQYF
TRBJ2-7	TRBV27	NA	TGTGCCAGCAGGGCTCGAACCGGGACATCGGAGATTGAGCAGTACTTC	CASRARTGTSEIEQYF
TRBJ2-3	TRBV18	NA	TGTGCCAGCTCACCAGCGACTAGGACGGCAGATACGCAGTATTTT	CASSPATRTADTQYF
TRBJ2-1	TRBV11-3	NA	TGTGCCAGCAGCTTATCCTCGGAGGCCGGGAGTGAGCAGTTCTTC	CASSLSSEAGSEQFF
TRBJ1-6	TRBV5-6	TRBD1	TGTGCCAGCAGCTTGGTCGGGGACAGGGGGCCTTCACCCCTCCACTTT	CASSLVGDRGPSPLHF